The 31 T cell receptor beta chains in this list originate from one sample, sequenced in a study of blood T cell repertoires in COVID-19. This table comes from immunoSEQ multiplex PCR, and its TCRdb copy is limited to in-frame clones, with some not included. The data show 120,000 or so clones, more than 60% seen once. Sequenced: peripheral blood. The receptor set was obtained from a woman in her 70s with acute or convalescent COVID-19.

The chain's CDR3 is CASSRGQNTDTQYF. The CDR3 region has the DNA TGTGCCAGCAGCCGGGGACAGAACACAGATACGCAGTATTTT. V is TRBV3-1 (or the pseudogene TRBV3-2) and J is TRBJ2-3; 7 nucleotides agree with TRBD1. Germline assignment: CDR1 LGHDT and CDR2 YNNKEL (reference sequence). V trimming: 4 bases; J trimming: 2 bases; junction bases outside the gene matches: 3. The CDR3 sequence is 14 residues long.

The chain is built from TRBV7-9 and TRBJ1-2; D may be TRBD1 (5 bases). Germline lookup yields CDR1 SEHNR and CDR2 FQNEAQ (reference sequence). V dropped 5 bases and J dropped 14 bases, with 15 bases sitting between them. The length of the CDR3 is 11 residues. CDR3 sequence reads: CASSPRGTATF. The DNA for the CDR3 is TGTGCCAGCAGCCCTAGGGGCACGGCAACCTTC.

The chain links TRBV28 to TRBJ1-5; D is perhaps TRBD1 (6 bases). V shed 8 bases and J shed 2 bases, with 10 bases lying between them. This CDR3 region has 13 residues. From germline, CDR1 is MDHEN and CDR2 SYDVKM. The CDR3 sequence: CASQGFGNQPQHF. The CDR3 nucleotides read TGTGCCAGCCAGGGGTTCGGCAATCAGCCCCAGCATTTT.

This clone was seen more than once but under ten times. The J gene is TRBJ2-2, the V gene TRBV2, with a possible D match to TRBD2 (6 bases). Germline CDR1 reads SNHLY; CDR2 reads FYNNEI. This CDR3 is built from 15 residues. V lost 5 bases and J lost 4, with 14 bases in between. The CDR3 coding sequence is TGTGCCAGCAGTATGGAGGGTCATAGCACCGGGGAGCTGTTTTTT. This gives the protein CASSMEGHSTGELFF. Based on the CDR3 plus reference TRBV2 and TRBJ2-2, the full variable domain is EPEVTQTPSHQVTQMGQEVILRCVPISNHLYFYWYRQILGQKVEFLVSFYNNEISEKSEIFDDQFSVERPDGSNFTLKIRSTKLEDSAMYFCASSMEGHSTGELFFGEGSRLTVL.

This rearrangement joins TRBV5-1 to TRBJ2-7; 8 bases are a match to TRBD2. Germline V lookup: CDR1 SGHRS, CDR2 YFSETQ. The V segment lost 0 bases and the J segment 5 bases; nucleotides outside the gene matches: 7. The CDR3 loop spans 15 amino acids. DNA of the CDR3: TGCGCCAGCAGCTTGGCCCCGGGAGGGCCCAACGAGCAGTACTTC. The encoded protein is CASSLAPGGPNEQYF.

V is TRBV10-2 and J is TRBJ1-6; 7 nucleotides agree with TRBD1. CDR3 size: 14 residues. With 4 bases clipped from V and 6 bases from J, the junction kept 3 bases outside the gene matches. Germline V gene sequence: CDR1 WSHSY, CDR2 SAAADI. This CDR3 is CASSGQGSNSPLHF. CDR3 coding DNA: TGCGCCAGCAGTGGACAGGGAAGTAATTCACCCCTCCACTTT.

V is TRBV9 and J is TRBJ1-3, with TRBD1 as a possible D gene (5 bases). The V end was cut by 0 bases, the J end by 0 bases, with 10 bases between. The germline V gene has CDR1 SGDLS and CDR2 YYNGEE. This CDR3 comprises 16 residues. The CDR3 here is CASSVVGDSSGNTIYF. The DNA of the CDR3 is TGTGCCAGCAGCGTAGTGGGGGACTCCTCTGGAAACACCATATATTTT.

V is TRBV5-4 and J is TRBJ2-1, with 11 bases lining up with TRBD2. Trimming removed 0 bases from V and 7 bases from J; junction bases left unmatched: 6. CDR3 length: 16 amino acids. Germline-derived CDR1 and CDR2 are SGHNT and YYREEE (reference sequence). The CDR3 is CASSLGLAGLGNEQFF. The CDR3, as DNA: TGTGCCAGCAGCTTGGGACTAGCGGGATTAGGGAATGAGCAGTTCTTC.

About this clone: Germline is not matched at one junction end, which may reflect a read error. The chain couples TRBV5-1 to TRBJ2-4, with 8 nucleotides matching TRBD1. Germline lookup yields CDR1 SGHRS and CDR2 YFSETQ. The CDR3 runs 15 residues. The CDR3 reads CASSLDRAWGNIQYF. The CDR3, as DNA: TGCGCCAGCAGTTTGGACAGGGCTTGGGGAAACATTCAGTACTTC.

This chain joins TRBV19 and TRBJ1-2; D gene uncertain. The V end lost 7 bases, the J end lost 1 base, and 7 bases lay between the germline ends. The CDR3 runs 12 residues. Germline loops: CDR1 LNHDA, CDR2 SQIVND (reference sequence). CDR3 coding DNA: TGTGCCAGTACCAAACATAACTATGGCTACACCTTC. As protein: CASTKHNYGYTF.

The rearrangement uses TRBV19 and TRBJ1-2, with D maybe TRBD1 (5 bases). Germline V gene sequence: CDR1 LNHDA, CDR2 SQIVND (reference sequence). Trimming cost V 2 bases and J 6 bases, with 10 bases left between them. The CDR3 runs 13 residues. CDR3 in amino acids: CASSIMAGNGYTF. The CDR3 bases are TGTGCCAGTAGTATAATGGCAGGGAATGGCTACACCTTC.

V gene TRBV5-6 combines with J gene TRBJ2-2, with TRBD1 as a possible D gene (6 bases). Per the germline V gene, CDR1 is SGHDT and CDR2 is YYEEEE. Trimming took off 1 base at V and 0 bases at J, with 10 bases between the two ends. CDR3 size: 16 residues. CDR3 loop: CASSLTGTPNTGELFF. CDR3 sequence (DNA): TGTGCCAGCAGCTTGACCGGGACACCGAACACCGGGGAGCTGTTTTTT.

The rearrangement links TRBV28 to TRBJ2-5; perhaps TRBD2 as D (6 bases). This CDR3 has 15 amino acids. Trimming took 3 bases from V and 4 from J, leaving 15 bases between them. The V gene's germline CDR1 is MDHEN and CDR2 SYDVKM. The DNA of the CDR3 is TGTGCCAGCAGTTTCGGGGACGGGGGAAGAGAGACCCAGTACTTC. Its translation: CASSFGDGGRETQYF.

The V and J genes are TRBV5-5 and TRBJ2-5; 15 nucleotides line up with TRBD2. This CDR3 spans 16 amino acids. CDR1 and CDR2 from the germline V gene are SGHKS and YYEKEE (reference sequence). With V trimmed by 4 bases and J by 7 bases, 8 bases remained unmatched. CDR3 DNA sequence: TGTGCCAGCAGCGAGGGACTAGCGGGAGGCGGGGGGACCCAGTACTTC. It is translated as CASSEGLAGGGGTQYF.

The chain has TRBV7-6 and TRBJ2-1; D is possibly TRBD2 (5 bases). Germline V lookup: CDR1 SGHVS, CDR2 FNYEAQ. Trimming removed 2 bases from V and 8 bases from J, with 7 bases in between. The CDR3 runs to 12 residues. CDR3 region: CASSLQEDEQFF. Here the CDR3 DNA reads TGTGCCAGCAGCTTACAGGAGGATGAGCAGTTCTTC.

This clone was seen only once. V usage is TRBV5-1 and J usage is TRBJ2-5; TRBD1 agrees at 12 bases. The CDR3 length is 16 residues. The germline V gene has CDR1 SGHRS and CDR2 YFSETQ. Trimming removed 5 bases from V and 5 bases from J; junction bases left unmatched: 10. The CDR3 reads CASSPLGTGGWETQYF. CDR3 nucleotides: TGCGCCAGCAGTCCCCTTGGGACAGGGGGCTGGGAGACCCAGTACTTC.

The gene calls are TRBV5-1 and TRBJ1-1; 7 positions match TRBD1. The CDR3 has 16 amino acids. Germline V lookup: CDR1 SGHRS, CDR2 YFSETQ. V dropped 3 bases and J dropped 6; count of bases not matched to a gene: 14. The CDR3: CASSSTSGTAAPEAFF. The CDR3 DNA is TGCGCCAGCAGCTCCACATCCGGGACAGCGGCCCCTGAAGCTTTCTTT.

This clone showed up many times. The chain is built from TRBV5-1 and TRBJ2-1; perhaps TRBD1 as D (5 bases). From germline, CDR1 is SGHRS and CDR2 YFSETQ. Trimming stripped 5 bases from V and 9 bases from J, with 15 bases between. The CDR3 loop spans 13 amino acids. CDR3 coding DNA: TGCGCCAGCAGTGAAGGGGCCCCTAGTGAGCAGTTCTTC. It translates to CASSEGAPSEQFF.

CDR3 region: CATNYRGGYTF. The CDR3 DNA reads as TGTGCCACCAATTACAGAGGGGGCTACACCTTC. The rearrangement joins TRBV24-1 to TRBJ1-2; D is uncertain. CDR1 and CDR2 from the germline V gene are KGHDR and SFDVKD. CDR3 length: 11 residues. V lost 8 bases and J lost 8, with 11 bases in between.

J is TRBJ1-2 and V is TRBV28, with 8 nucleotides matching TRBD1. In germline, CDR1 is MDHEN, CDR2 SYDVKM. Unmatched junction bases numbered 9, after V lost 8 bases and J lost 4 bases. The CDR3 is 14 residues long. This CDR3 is CASGLYRGTYGYTF. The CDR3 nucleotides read TGTGCCAGCGGTCTCTACAGGGGGACCTATGGCTACACCTTC.

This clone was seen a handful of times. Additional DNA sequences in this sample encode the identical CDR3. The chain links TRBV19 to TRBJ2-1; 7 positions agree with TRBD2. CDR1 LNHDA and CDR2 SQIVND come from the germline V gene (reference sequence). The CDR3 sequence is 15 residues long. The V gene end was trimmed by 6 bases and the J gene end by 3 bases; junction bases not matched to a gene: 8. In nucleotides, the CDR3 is TGTGCCAGTAGCACACTAGCGAGTAGCTACAATGAGCAGTTCTTC. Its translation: CASSTLASSYNEQFF.

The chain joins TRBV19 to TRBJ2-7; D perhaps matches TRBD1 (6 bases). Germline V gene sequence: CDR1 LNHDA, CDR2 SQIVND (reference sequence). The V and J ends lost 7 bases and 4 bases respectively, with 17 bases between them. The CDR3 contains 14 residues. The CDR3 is CASIPTHREYEQYF. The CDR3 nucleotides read TGTGCCAGTATTCCTACTCACAGGGAATACGAGCAGTACTTC. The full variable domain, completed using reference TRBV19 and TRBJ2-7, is DGGITQSPKYLFRKEGQNVTLSCEQNLNHDAMYWYRQDPGQGLRLIYYSQIVNDFQKGDIAEGYSVSREKKESFPLTVTSAQKNPTAFYLCASIPTHREYEQYFGPGTRLTVT.

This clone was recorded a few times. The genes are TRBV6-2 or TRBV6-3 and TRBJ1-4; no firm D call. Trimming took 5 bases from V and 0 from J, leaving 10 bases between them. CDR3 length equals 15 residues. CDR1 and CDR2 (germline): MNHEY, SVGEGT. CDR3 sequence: CASSATGATNEKLFF. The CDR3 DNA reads TGTGCCAGCAGTGCCACCGGAGCAACTAATGAAAAACTGTTTTTT.

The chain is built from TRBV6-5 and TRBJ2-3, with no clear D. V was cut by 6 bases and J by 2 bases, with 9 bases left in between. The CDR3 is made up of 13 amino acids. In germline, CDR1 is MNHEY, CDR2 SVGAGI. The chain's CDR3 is CASRTPNTDTQYF. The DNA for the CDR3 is TGTGCCAGCAGGACACCTAACACAGATACGCAGTATTTT.

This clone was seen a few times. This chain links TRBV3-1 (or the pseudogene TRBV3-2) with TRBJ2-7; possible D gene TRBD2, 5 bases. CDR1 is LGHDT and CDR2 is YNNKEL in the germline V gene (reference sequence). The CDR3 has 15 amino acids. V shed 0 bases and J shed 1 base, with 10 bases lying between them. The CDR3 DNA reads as TGTGCCAGCAGCCAAGACCATACGGGGTCCTACGAGCAGTACTTC. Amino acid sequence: CASSQDHTGSYEQYF.

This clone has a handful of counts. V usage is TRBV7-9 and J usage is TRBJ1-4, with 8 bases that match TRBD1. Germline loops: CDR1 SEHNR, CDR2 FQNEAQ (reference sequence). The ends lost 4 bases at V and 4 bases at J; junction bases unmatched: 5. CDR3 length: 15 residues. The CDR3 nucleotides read TGTGCCAGCAGCTCTCCAGGGGGCAGTAATGAAAAACTGTTTTTT. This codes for CASSSPGGSNEKLFF.

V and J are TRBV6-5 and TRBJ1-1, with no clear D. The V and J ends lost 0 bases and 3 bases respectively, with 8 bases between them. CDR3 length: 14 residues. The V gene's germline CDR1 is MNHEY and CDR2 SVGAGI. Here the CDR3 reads CASSYSSSYTEAFF. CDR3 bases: TGTGCCAGCAGTTACTCGTCAAGCTACACTGAAGCTTTCTTT.

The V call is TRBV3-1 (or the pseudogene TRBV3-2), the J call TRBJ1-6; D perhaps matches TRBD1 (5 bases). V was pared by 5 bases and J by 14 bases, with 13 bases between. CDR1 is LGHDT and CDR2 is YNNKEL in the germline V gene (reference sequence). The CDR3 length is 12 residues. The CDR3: CASSGAGETLHF. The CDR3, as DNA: TGTGCCAGCAGCGGGGCGGGGGAGACCCTCCACTTT.

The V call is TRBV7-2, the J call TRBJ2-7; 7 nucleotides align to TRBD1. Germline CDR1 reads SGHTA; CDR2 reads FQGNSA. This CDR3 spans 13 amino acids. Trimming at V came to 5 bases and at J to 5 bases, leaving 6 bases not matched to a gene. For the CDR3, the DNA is TGTGCCAGCAGCGCAAGAAGGGGGCACGAGCAGTACTTC. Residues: CASSARRGHEQYF.

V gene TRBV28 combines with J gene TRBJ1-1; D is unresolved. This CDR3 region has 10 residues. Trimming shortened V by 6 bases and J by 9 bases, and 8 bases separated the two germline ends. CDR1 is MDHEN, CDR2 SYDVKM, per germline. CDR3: CASRSGKAFF. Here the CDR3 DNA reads TGTGCCAGCAGGTCGGGGAAAGCTTTCTTT.

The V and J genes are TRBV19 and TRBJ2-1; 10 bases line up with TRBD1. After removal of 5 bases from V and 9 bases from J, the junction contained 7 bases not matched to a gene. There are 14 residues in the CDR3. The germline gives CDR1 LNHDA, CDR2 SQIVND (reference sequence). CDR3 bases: TGTGCCAGTAGTGACCGGGACAGGGGAGGTGAGCAGTTCTTC. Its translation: CASSDRDRGGEQFF.